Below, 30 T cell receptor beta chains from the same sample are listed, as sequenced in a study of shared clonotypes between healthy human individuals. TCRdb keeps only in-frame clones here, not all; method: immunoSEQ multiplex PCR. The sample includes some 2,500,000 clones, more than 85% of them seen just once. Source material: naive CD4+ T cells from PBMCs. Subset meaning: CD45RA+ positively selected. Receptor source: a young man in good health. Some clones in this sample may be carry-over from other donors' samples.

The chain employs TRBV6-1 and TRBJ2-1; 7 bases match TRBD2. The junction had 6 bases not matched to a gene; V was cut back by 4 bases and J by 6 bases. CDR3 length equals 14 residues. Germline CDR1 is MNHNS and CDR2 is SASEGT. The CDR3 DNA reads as TGTGCCAGCAGTGGAGGGACTACAGTCAATGAGCAGTTCTTC. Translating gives CASSGGTTVNEQFF.

CDR3 protein: CASSFSLEQYF. The CDR3 DNA sequence: TGTGCCAGCAGTTTTTCGCTCGAGCAGTACTTC. J is TRBJ2-7 and V is TRBV28; D not resolved. V lost 3 bases and J lost 6, with 6 bases in between. The CDR3 loop spans 11 amino acids. Germline CDR1 is MDHEN and CDR2 is SYDVKM.

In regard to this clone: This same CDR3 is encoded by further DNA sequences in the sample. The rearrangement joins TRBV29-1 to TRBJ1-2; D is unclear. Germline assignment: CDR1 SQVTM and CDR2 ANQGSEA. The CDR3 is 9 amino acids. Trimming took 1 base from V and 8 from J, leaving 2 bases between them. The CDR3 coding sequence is TGCAGCGTTGAAGGGGGCTACACCTTC. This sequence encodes CSVEGGYTF.

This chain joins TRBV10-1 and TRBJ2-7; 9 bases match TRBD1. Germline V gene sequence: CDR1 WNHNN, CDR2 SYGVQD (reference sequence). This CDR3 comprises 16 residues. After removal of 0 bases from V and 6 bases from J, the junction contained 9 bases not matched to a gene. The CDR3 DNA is TGCGCCAGCAGTGAGTCTCCCGGGACAGGGTTTAGCGAGCAGTACTTC. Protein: CASSESPGTGFSEQYF.

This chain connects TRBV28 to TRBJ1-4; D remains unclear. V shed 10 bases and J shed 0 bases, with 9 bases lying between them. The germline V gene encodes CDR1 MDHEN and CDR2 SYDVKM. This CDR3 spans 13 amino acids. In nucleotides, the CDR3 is TGTGCCACCCGCCGGGCAACTAATGAAAAACTGTTTTTT. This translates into CATRRATNEKLFF.

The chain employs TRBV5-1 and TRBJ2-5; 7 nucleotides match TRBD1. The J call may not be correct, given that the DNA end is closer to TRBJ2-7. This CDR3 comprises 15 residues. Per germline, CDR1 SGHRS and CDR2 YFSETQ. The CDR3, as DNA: TGCGCCAGCAGCTCGCCGGGACAGTACTCCTACGAGCAGTACTTC. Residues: CASSSPGQYSYEQYF.

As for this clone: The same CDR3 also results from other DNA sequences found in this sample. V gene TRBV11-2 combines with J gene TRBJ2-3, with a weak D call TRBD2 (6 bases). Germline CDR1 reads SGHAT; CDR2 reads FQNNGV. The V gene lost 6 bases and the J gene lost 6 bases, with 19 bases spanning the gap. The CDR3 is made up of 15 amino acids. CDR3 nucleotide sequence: TGTGCCAGCAGGCCACTAGCCGGGACGGGGGATACGCAGTATTTT. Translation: CASRPLAGTGDTQYF.

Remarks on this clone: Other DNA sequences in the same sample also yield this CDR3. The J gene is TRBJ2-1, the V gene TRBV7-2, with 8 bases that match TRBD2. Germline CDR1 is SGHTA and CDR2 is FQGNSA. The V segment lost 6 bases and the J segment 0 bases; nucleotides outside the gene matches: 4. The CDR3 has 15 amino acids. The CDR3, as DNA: TGTGCCAGCAGGCCAACTAGCGGCTCCTACAATGAGCAGTTCTTC. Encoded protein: CASRPTSGSYNEQFF.

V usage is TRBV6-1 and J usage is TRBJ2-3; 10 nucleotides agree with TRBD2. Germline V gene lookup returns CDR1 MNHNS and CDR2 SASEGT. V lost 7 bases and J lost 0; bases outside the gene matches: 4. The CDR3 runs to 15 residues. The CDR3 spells CASTVLAGSTDTQYF. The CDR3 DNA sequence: TGTGCCAGCACCGTACTAGCGGGAAGCACAGATACGCAGTATTTT.

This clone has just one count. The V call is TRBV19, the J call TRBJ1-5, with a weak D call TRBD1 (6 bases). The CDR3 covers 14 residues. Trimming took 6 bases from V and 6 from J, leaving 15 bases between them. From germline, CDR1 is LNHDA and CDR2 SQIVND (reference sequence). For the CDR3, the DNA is TGTGCCAGTAGCCGGGAGGGGGGGCTTCAGCCCCAGCATTTT. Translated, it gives CASSREGGLQPQHF.

The CDR3 nucleotides are TGTGCCAGCAGTGAAAGGTACACTGGAGGAAACACCATATATTTT. Protein: CASSERYTGGNTIYF. The genes are TRBV6-1 and TRBJ1-3; D remains unclear. This CDR3 spans 15 amino acids. The germline gives CDR1 MNHNS, CDR2 SASEGT. Trimming took 2 bases from V and 4 from J, leaving 12 bases between them.

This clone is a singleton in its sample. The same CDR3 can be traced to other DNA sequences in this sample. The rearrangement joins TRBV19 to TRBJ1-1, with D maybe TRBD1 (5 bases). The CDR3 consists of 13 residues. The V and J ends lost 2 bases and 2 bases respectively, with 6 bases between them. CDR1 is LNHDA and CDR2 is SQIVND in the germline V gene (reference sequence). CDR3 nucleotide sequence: TGTGCCAGTAGTATACAGGGCAACACTGAAGCTTTCTTT. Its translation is CASSIQGNTEAFF. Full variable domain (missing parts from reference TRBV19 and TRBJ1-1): DGGITQSPKYLFRKEGQNVTLSCEQNLNHDAMYWYRQDPGQGLRLIYYSQIVNDFQKGDIAEGYSVSREKKESFPLTVTSAQKNPTAFYLCASSIQGNTEAFFGQGTRLTVV.

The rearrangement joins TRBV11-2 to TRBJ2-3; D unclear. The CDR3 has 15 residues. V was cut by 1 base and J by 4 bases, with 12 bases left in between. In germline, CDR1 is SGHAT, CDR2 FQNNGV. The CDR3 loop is CASSLGPSSADTQYF. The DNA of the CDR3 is TGTGCCAGCAGCTTAGGACCCTCCTCGGCAGATACGCAGTATTTT.

The CDR3 sequence: CASSESGRSLYGYTF. The CDR3 nucleotides read TGCGCCAGCAGTGAGTCAGGCAGGAGCCTCTATGGCTACACCTTC. This chain connects TRBV10-2 to TRBJ1-2; D remains unclear. Germline V gives CDR1 WSHSY, CDR2 SAAADI. The CDR3 loop spans 15 amino acids. V lost 0 bases and J 4 bases, leaving 12 bases between the germline ends.

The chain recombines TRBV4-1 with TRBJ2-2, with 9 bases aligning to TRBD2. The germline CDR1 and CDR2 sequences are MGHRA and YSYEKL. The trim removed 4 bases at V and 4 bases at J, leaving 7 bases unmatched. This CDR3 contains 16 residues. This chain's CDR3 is CASSPGPSGTTGELFF. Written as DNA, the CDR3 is TGCGCCAGCAGCCCGGGTCCTAGCGGGACCACCGGGGAGCTGTTTTTT.

CDR3 sequence (DNA): TGTGCCAGCAGCCGGGCGACTAGCGGGAGTTACGAGCAGTACTTC. The encoded protein is CASSRATSGSYEQYF. V is TRBV7-9 and J is TRBJ2-7, with TRBD2 identical over 12 bases. Germline lookup yields CDR1 SEHNR and CDR2 FQNEAQ (reference sequence). The CDR3 is made up of 15 amino acids. J gave up 4 bases and V 5 bases, and 6 bases lay outside the gene matches.

In DNA, the CDR3 is TGTGCCAGTAGTATCGGGGTGGAAAAACTGTTTTTT. It translates to CASSIGVEKLFF. This chain connects TRBV19 to TRBJ1-4; D remains unclear. Trimming left V 3 bases short and J 8 bases short, with 7 bases between. The germline V gene encodes CDR1 LNHDA and CDR2 SQIVND (reference sequence). This CDR3 region has 12 residues.

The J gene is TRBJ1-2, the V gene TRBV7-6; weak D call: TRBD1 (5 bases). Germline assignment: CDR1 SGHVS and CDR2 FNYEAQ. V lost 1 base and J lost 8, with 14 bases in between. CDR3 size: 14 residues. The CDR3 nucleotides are TGTGCCAGCAGCTTAGGGGGACGAGAAGAAGGCTACACCTTC. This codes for CASSLGGREEGYTF.

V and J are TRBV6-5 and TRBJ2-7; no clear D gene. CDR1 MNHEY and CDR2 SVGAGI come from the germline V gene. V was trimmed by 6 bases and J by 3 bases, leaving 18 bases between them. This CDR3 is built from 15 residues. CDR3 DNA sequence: TGTGCCAGCAGCCCCCGGGTCAGACGAATCTACGAGCAGTACTTC. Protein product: CASSPRVRRIYEQYF.

CDR3 bases: TGTGCCAGCAGCGGGAGGGTAGCCAAAAACATTCAGTACTTC. Its protein product is CASSGRVAKNIQYF. The gene calls are TRBV28 and TRBJ2-4, with 8 bases that match TRBD2. Per germline, CDR1 MDHEN and CDR2 SYDVKM. The CDR3 contains 14 residues. Trimming took 6 bases from V and 0 from J; bases not matched to a gene: 1.

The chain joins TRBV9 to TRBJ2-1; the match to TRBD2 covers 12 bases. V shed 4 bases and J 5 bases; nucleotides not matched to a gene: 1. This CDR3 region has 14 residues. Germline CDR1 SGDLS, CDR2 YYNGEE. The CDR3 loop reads CASSLAGGDNEQFF. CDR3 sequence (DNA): TGTGCCAGCAGCCTAGCGGGAGGGGACAATGAGCAGTTCTTC.

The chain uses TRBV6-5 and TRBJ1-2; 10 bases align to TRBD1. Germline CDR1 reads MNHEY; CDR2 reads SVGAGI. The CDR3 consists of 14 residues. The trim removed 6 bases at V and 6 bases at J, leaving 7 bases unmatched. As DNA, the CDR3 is TGTGCCAGCAGGGACGACAGGGGGCGTAATGGCTACACCTTC. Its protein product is CASRDDRGRNGYTF.

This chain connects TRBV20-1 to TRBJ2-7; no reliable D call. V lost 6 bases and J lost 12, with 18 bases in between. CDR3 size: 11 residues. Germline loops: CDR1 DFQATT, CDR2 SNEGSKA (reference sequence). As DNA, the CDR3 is TGCAGTGCACTTATACAGTTCGGGTTGTACTTC. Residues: CSALIQFGLYF.

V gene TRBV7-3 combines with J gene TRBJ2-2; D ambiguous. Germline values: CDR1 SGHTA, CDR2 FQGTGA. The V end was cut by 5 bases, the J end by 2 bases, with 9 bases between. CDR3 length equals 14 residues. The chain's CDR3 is CASSPDSNTGELFF. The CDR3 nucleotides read TGTGCCAGCAGCCCAGACTCAAACACCGGGGAGCTGTTTTTT. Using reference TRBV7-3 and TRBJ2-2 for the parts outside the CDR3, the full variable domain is GAGVSQTPSNKVTEKGKYVELRCDPISGHTALYWYRQSLGQGPEFLIYFQGTGAADDSGLPNDRFFAVRPEGSVSTLKIQRTERGDSAVYLCASSPDSNTGELFFGEGSRLTVL.

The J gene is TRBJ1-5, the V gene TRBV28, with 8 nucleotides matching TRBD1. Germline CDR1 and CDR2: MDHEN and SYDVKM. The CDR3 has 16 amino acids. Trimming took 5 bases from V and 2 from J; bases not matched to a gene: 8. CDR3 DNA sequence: TGTGCCAGCAGTCTCCTCTTACAGGGGGGCAATCAGCCCCAGCATTTT. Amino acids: CASSLLLQGGNQPQHF.

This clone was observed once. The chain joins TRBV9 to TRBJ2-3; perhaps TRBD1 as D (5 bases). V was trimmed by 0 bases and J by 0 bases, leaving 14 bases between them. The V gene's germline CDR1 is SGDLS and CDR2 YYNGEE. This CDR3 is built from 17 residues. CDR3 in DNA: TGTGCCAGCAGCGTAGGGAGCAGGGCTGATAGCACAGATACGCAGTATTTT. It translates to CASSVGSRADSTDTQYF. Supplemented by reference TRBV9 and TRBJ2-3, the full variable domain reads DSGVTQTPKHLITATGQRVTLRCSPRSGDLSVYWYQQSLDQGLQFLIQYYNGEERAKGNILERFSAQQFPDLHSELNLSSLELGDSALYFCASSVGSRADSTDTQYFGPGTRLTVL.

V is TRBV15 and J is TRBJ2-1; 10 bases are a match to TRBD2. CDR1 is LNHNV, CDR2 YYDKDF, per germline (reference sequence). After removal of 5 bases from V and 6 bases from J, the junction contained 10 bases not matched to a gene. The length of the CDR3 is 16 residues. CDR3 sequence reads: CATSGLAVLRVNEQFF. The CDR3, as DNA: TGTGCCACCAGCGGACTAGCGGTTCTGCGGGTCAATGAGCAGTTCTTC.

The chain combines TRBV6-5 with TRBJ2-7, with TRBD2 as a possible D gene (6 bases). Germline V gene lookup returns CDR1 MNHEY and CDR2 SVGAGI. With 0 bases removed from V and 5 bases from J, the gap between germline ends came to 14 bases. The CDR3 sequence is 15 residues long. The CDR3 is CASSYSTSGVHEQYF. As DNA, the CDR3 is TGTGCCAGCAGTTACTCGACCTCGGGGGTGCACGAGCAGTACTTC.

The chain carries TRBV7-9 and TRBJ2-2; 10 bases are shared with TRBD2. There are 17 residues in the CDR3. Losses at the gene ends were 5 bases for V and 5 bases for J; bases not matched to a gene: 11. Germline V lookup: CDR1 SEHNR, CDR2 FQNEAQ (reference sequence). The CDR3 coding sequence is TGTGCCAGCAGCCGAGCCCGACTAGCGGGTGATACCGGGGAGCTGTTTTTT. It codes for CASSRARLAGDTGELFF.

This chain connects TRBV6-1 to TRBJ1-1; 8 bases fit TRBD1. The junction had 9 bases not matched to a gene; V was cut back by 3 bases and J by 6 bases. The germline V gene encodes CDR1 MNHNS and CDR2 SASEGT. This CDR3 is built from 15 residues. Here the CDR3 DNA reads TGTGCCAGCAGTGACCGTCGACAGGGGTTCCCTGAAGCTTTCTTT. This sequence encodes CASSDRRQGFPEAFF.